This T cell receptor (beta chain) is drawn from a study of radiation and T cells in renal cell carcinoma. Study details: Nephrectomy followed 15 Gy stereotactic body radiation by 4 weeks.

Study-level results: Top tumor clonotypes rose in blood 2 weeks post-radiation, then contracted. Baseline intratumoral clonotype presence is unknown without pretreatment biopsies.

Generated by immunoSEQ multiplex PCR, the TCRdb table keeps only in-frame clones and is missing some. The data contain about 130,000 clones, 81% of them singletons. With regard to this clone: What it binds is not known.

This CDR3 spans 16 amino acids. The germline V gene has CDR1 SGHVS and CDR2 FQNEAQ. V gave up 7 bases and J gave up 7 bases; unmatched junction bases: 13. The time point: blood 2 weeks post-SBRT. The sample's treatment: 15 Gy SBRT to primary tumor, nephrectomy 4 weeks later. Radiation-treated patients gave blood at baseline, week 2 and week 4. The input for sequencing was blood, taken from a patient whose treatment included radiotherapy and nephrectomy. The receptor comes from a man aged 50 or older with renal cell carcinoma. The V gene is TRBV7-8, the J gene TRBJ2-1; 10 bases align to TRBD2. CDR3 nucleotides: TGTGCCAGCAAAGGGCTAGCGGGAGTAGTTGGAAATGAGCAGTTCTTC. Its protein is CASKGLAGVVGNEQFF.